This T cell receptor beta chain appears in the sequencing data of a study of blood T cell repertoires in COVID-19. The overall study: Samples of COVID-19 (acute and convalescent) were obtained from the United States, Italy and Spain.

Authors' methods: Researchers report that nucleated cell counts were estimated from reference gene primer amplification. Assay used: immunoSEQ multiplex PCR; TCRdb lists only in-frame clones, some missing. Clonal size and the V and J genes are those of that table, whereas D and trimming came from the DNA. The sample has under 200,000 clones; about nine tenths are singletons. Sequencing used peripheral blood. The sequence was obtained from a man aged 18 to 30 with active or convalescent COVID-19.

The CDR3 sequence is CASSAGDRDYEQYF. The CDR3 nucleotides are TGCGCCAGCAGCGCCGGGGACAGGGATTACGAGCAGTACTTC. V and J are TRBV5-1 and TRBJ2-7; 9 bases map to TRBD1. Germline CDR1 SGHRS, CDR2 YFSETQ. V gave up 4 bases and J gave up 4 bases; unmatched junction bases: 6. CDR3 length: 14 amino acids.